This T cell receptor (beta chain) was sequenced during a study of OX40 agonist ivuxolimab in advanced cancers. For the study in its entirety: The costimulatory receptor OX40 (CD134) was targeted by ivuxolimab, a fully human IgG2 agonistic monoclonal antibody. Intravenous ivuxolimab was administered to patients every 2 weeks at six dose levels: 0.01, 0.1, 0.3, 1.5, 3 and 10 mg/kg. Among the roughly 52 dose-escalation patients, around 19 had hepatocellular carcinoma, roughly 15 melanoma, 9 renal cell carcinoma and 9 head and neck cancer. In the dose-escalation cohort, 82.7% of patients were male, and the mean age was roughly 60 years, with a range of roughly 20 to 79. Prior anti-PD-1, anti-PD-L1 or anti-CTLA-4 therapy was permitted, and checkpoint inhibitors had been received by roughly 42% of dose-escalation patients. Partial responses occurred in three dose-escalation patients: two with cutaneous melanoma and one with hepatocellular carcinoma. Peripheral TCRbeta sequencing was intended to test whether TCR sequence diversity was altered and clonal T-cell expansion was caused by ivuxolimab. The paper reports the monotherapy dose-escalation portion (N of about 54 patients) of the phase I ivuxolimab trial. Beyond this particular receptor, the publication reports: After ivuxolimab, more expanded clones were found on average in CD8+ T cells than in CD4+ T cells. Partial responders in the 0.1-3.0 mg/kg groups had among the lowest normalized peripheral clonal expansion, especially among CD8+ T cells. Low levels of normalized T-cell clonal expansion were also shown by some nonresponding patients. At doses from 0.1 to 3.0 mg/kg, clonal expansion was seen in both CD4+ and CD8+ blood T cells between baseline and week 6. Which antigens the clonally expanded peripheral T cells were specific for was not determined.

To sequence the TCRbeta CDR3 region, genomic DNA was isolated from the sorted cells. The immunoSEQ Assay was used for sequencing of TCRbeta CDR3 regions. Sourced from immuneACCESS, this table was stored by TCRdb with only in-frame sequences that have V and J called. A share of the clones is absent; for the studies checked, an unresolved V gene accounts for under half, and the remainder has no known explanation. The sample profile shows roughly 75,000 clones; 80% to 90% of them were found once. About 6% of the sample is taken by the ten largest. The trial excluded patients who had a history of autoimmune disease or who were on systemic immunosuppression. Peripheral blood for TCR sequencing was collected from all dose cohorts at baseline, on cycle 4 day 1, and on cycle 7 day 1. The samples were taken from a phase I, first-in-human, multicenter, open-label dose-escalation trial of ivuxolimab. The trial enrolled adults with locally advanced or metastatic head and neck squamous cell, hepatocellular, melanoma or renal cell carcinoma. Before TCR sequencing, CD4+ T cells and CD8+ T cells were sorted from peripheral blood as separate populations.

Concerning this clone itself: What this receptor recognizes is not known. Base qualities are not recorded, but no much larger clone differs from it by a single base.

From cysteine to phenylalanine, the CDR3 is 15 amino acids long. Just CDR3 DNA is preserved here, 45 bases in frame from base 1. V loses 4 bases, J loses 3 bases, and the germline ends lie 15 bases apart. The germline V gene (reference sequence) yields SEHNR for CDR1 and FQNEAQ for CDR2. The rearranged chain carries TRBV7-9 and TRBJ2-5, with the D segment identity uncertain. The sequencing used CD4+ or CD8+ T cells sorted from blood, collected in a trial of the OX40 agonist ivuxolimab. This sequence originates from an adult with an advanced solid tumor such as melanoma, head and neck, liver or kidney cancer. DNA sequence: TGTGCCAGCAGCTCCTATATGGAGCTTGAAGAGACCCAGTACTTC. It encodes CASSSYMELEETQYF. With the rest looked up from the reference TRBV7-9 and TRBJ2-5 genes rather than sequenced, the full variable domain is DTGVSQNPRHKITKRGQNVTFRCDPISEHNRLYWYRQTLGQGPEFLTYFQNEAQLEKSRLLSDRFSAERPKGSFSTLEIQRTEQGDSAMYLCASSSYMELEETQYFGPGTRLLVL.